This T cell receptor beta chain comes out of a study of T cell responses to AZD1222 COVID-19 vaccine. The CDR3 spans 15 residues. The trim removed 4 bases at V and 5 bases at J, leaving 5 bases unmatched. Germline CDR1 LNHDA, CDR2 SQIVND (reference sequence). Clones were sequenced by immunoSEQ multiplex PCR, and TCRdb holds only the in-frame ones, with some missing. The table records tens of thousands of clones, over 80% of them present only once. General study findings and limits: Clonal diversity may have been underestimated in mostly white British donors. Seropositive AZD1222 recipients at baseline numbered only five to seven.

About this clone itself: Its antigen is unknown.

This receptor was obtained from an adult in good health. Source: peripheral blood, taken on day 0 of MenACWY control vaccination. The chain recombines TRBV19 with TRBJ2-1, with TRBD2 matching over 10 bases. CDR3 protein: CASSNVGTSDNEQFF. For the CDR3, the DNA is TGTGCCAGTAGTAATGTGGGGACTAGCGACAATGAGCAGTTCTTC.